These T cell receptor beta chains were read from a single sample in a study of T-cell memory formation after mild COVID-19. TCRdb reprocessed the 5' RACE reads via MiXCR and lists one record per CDR3 protein. The repertoire has around 200,000 distinct CDR3 sequences, over 9.5% of them found once; the top ten carry approximately 3%. Sequencing was done on a sample of PBMCs or a T cell subset sorted from them (not recorded which). All receptors come from a man aged 18 to 29 who had mild COVID-19 (a few samples of this study predate the infection). Cell type and time point are not known. CDR3s include the opening cysteine and the closing phenylalanine or tryptophan. Fields, in order: clone size, D gene, V gene, J gene, CDR3 DNA, CDR3 protein. D genes are given only for firm matches. Rows give clone size only sometimes, using once, few, many, or a class for an expanded clone.

clone size: NA
D gene: TRBD1
V gene: TRBV6-5
J gene: TRBJ1-2
CDR3 DNA: TGTGCCAGCAAATTGGGACAGGGAGACTATGGCTACACCTTC
CDR3 protein: CASKLGQGDYGYTF

clone size: few
D gene: TRBD2
V gene: TRBV7-2
J gene: TRBJ2-5
CDR3 DNA: TGTGCCAGCAGCTTAGCGGCTAGCGGATACCAAGAGACCCAGTACTTC
CDR3 protein: CASSLAASGYQETQYF

clone size: few
D gene: NA
V gene: TRBV6-5
J gene: TRBJ1-2
CDR3 DNA: TGTGCCAGCAGTTCGGGCGTATTACAGGGTTCAGTACGAGCAAGCTACACCTTC
CDR3 protein: CASSSGVLQGSVRASYTF

clone size: many
D gene: TRBD2
V gene: TRBV5-1
J gene: TRBJ2-1
CDR3 DNA: TGCGCCAGCTACACTAGCGGTTCTTACAATGAGCAGTTCTTC
CDR3 protein: CASYTSGSYNEQFF

clone size: NA
D gene: NA
V gene: TRBV6-2/TRBV6-3
J gene: TRBJ2-7
CDR3 DNA: TGTGCCAGCAGTTCCGTGATGCCCTACGAGCAGTACTTC
CDR3 protein: CASSSVMPYEQYF

clone size: NA
D gene: TRBD1
V gene: TRBV20-1
J gene: TRBJ2-3
CDR3 DNA: TGCAGTGCGGGACAGGGTGCAGATACGCAGTATTTT
CDR3 protein: CSAGQGADTQYF

clone size: NA
D gene: TRBD1
V gene: TRBV29-1
J gene: TRBJ1-2
CDR3 DNA: TGCAGCGCCGGACAGGGGCTTAACTATGGCTACACCTTC
CDR3 protein: CSAGQGLNYGYTF

clone size: NA
D gene: NA
V gene: TRBV4-2
J gene: TRBJ2-1
CDR3 DNA: TGTGCCAGCAGCCAGCCCAGGGACTCCTCTTACAATGAGCAGTTCTTC
CDR3 protein: CASSQPRDSSYNEQFF

clone size: NA
D gene: NA
V gene: TRBV20-1
J gene: TRBJ1-1
CDR3 DNA: TGCAGTGCTAGAAGGGGGAGTACTGAAGCTTTCTTT
CDR3 protein: CSARRGSTEAFF

clone size: few
D gene: TRBD2
V gene: TRBV7-8
J gene: TRBJ2-3
CDR3 DNA: TGTGCCAGCAGCCCCCGGACTAGCGGGGGGCTCACTAGCACAGATACGCAGTATTTT
CDR3 protein: CASSPRTSGGLTSTDTQYF

clone size: NA
D gene: TRBD2
V gene: TRBV7-3
J gene: TRBJ2-1
CDR3 DNA: TGTGCCAGCAGCAGCGGGACGATCAATGAGCAGTTCTTC
CDR3 protein: CASSSGTINEQFF

clone size: few
D gene: NA
V gene: TRBV20-1
J gene: TRBJ2-3
CDR3 DNA: TGCAGTGCTAGAGATTTTTTGGGGGCGCGGACAGATACGCAGTATTTT
CDR3 protein: CSARDFLGARTDTQYF

clone size: many
D gene: NA
V gene: TRBV7-9
J gene: TRBJ2-1
CDR3 DNA: TGTGCCAGCAGCTTAGCCGGGAGCGGCCATTTCTTC
CDR3 protein: CASSLAGSGHFF

clone size: NA
D gene: NA
V gene: TRBV11-3
J gene: TRBJ1-1
CDR3 DNA: TGTGCCAGCAGCTTCCTCAGGGACACTGAAGCTTTCTTT
CDR3 protein: CASSFLRDTEAFF

clone size: many
D gene: NA
V gene: TRBV11-3
J gene: TRBJ2-1
CDR3 DNA: TGTGCCAGCAGCCTAACGGCGGGGGCGTACAATGAGCAGTTCTTC
CDR3 protein: CASSLTAGAYNEQFF

clone size: few
D gene: NA
V gene: TRBV19
J gene: TRBJ1-6
CDR3 DNA: TGTGCCAGTAGTATTGTGGGACAAGGATCACCCCTCCACTTT
CDR3 protein: CASSIVGQGSPLHF

clone size: few
D gene: NA
V gene: TRBV3-1
J gene: TRBJ1-1
CDR3 DNA: TGTGCCAGCAGCCACGAACAGGGCTCTGAAGCTTTCTTT
CDR3 protein: CASSHEQGSEAFF

clone size: few
D gene: NA
V gene: TRBV5-1
J gene: TRBJ2-5
CDR3 DNA: TGCGCCAGCAGGGCAGGGGCACGGGAGACCCAGTACTTC
CDR3 protein: CASRAGARETQYF

clone size: few
D gene: NA
V gene: TRBV9
J gene: TRBJ1-2
CDR3 DNA: TGTGCCAGCAGCGCGGGGACCCTCGAGGACTCCTATGGCTACACCTTC
CDR3 protein: CASSAGTLEDSYGYTF

clone size: few
D gene: TRBD1
V gene: TRBV6-6
J gene: TRBJ2-7
CDR3 DNA: TGTGCCAGCAGTTACTCGTACAGGGGTTCCGGCGAGCAGTACTTC
CDR3 protein: CASSYSYRGSGEQYF

clone size: many
D gene: NA
V gene: TRBV7-2
J gene: TRBJ2-3
CDR3 DNA: TGTGCCAGCAGCCTAATGGCGGGCGGGGCAACAGATACGCAGTATTTT
CDR3 protein: CASSLMAGGATDTQYF

clone size: few
D gene: NA
V gene: TRBV3-1
J gene: TRBJ2-2
CDR3 DNA: TGTGCCAGCAGCCAAGTGGGGCCCACCAACACCGGGGAGCTGTTTTTT
CDR3 protein: CASSQVGPTNTGELFF

clone size: NA
D gene: NA
V gene: TRBV5-1
J gene: TRBJ1-1
CDR3 DNA: TGCGCCAGCAGCTTGTGGGAGAACACTGAAGCTTTCTTT
CDR3 protein: CASSLWENTEAFF

clone size: NA
D gene: NA
V gene: TRBV7-9
J gene: TRBJ1-1
CDR3 DNA: TGTGCCAGCAGCCCCTCGGGGTATGAAGCTTTCTTT
CDR3 protein: CASSPSGYEAFF

clone size: many
D gene: NA
V gene: TRBV7-9
J gene: TRBJ2-7
CDR3 DNA: TGTGCCAGCAGCAAACAGATTTACGAGCAGTACTTC
CDR3 protein: CASSKQIYEQYF

clone size: many
D gene: TRBD1
V gene: TRBV29-1
J gene: TRBJ1-4
CDR3 DNA: TGCAGCGTCAACTACTGGGACAGGGGATCGGAAAAACTGTTTTTT
CDR3 protein: CSVNYWDRGSEKLFF

clone size: few
D gene: NA
V gene: TRBV10-2
J gene: TRBJ2-6
CDR3 DNA: TGCGCCAGCAGGGGGGCGCAAGGGGCCAACGTCCTGACTTTC
CDR3 protein: CASRGAQGANVLTF

clone size: few
D gene: TRBD1
V gene: TRBV7-3
J gene: TRBJ2-5
CDR3 DNA: TGTGCCAGCAGCACATACAGGGGGCGCGGGGAGACCCAGTACTTC
CDR3 protein: CASSTYRGRGETQYF

clone size: NA
D gene: TRBD1
V gene: TRBV6-5
J gene: TRBJ1-2
CDR3 DNA: TGTGCCAGCAGTTCCCAGGACAGGGGCTATGGCTACACCTTC
CDR3 protein: CASSSQDRGYGYTF

clone size: few
D gene: TRBD1
V gene: TRBV5-1
J gene: TRBJ1-6
CDR3 DNA: TGCGCCAGCAGTACTTCAGGGGGTACCAATTCACCCCTCCACTTT
CDR3 protein: CASSTSGGTNSPLHF

clone size: NA
D gene: NA
V gene: TRBV18
J gene: TRBJ1-5
CDR3 DNA: TGTGCCAGCTCACCCCCTAACAAGGGGGATCAGCCCCAGCATTTT
CDR3 protein: CASSPPNKGDQPQHF

clone size: NA
D gene: TRBD1
V gene: TRBV5-1
J gene: TRBJ1-1
CDR3 DNA: TGCGCCAGCAGCTTACAGGGGAGGGAAGCTTTCTTT
CDR3 protein: CASSLQGREAFF

clone size: few
D gene: NA
V gene: TRBV2
J gene: TRBJ1-6
CDR3 DNA: TGTGCCAGCAGAATAGACATTTCACCCCTCCACTTT
CDR3 protein: CASRIDISPLHF

clone size: many
D gene: TRBD2
V gene: TRBV9
J gene: TRBJ2-1
CDR3 DNA: TGTGCCAGCGCGGGACTAGTTGGCAATGAGCAGTTCTTC
CDR3 protein: CASAGLVGNEQFF

clone size: NA
D gene: TRBD2
V gene: TRBV9
J gene: TRBJ2-3
CDR3 DNA: TGTGCCAGCAGCGTAGGTAATAGCGGGGGTCTTCGAAGCACAGATACGCAGTATTTT
CDR3 protein: CASSVGNSGGLRSTDTQYF

clone size: once
D gene: NA
V gene: TRBV6-6
J gene: TRBJ2-2
CDR3 DNA: TGTGCCAGCAGCCTTGGGGCGGACGGATACAAAGAGCTGTTTTTT
CDR3 protein: CASSLGADGYKELFF

clone size: NA
D gene: NA
V gene: TRBV5-1
J gene: TRBJ2-5
CDR3 DNA: TGCGCCAGCAACGACAGGAAAGAGACCCAGTACTTC
CDR3 protein: CASNDRKETQYF

clone size: few
D gene: NA
V gene: TRBV3-1
J gene: TRBJ1-1
CDR3 DNA: TGTGCCAGCAGCGGAGACGTCACCCAAGCTTTCTTT
CDR3 protein: CASSGDVTQAFF

clone size: few
D gene: NA
V gene: TRBV12-3/TRBV12-4
J gene: TRBJ1-3
CDR3 DNA: TGTGCCAGCAGGTGGCTCTCTGGAAACACCATATATTTT
CDR3 protein: CASRWLSGNTIYF